The 12 T cell receptor beta chains in this list originate from one sample, sequenced in a study of response to subunit inactivated influenza vaccine. TCRdb processed the RT-PCR reads anew with MiXCR; each CDR3 protein has one entry. The table lists hundreds of thousands of distinct CDR3 sequences, about 14% of them singletons. Source: PBMCs from blood, taken 14 days before vaccination. The receptors here all came from a man aged 45-65 years who received an inactivated influenza vaccine.

This clonotype was found a few times. V and J are TRBV20-1 and TRBJ1-1, with a tentative D call TRBD1 (5 bases). The CDR3 has 12 residues. V lost 4 bases and J 4 bases, leaving 10 bases between the germline ends. CDR1 and CDR2 (germline): DFQATT, SNEGSKA (reference sequence). For the CDR3, the DNA is TGCAGTGCTAAGAGGGGAGGCACTGAAGCTTTCTTT. Its protein is CSAKRGGTEAFF.

As DNA, the CDR3 is TGCAGTGCTAAGGGTGCAAATGAGCAGTTCTTC. Translating it yields CSAKGANEQFF. The genes are TRBV20-1 and TRBJ2-1; D is uncertain. The CDR3 loop spans 11 amino acids. CDR1 is DFQATT, CDR2 SNEGSKA, per germline (reference sequence). The ends were cut back, 4 bases at V and 7 bases at J, with 8 bases in the middle.

This clonotype occurred a few times. V is TRBV7-2 and J is TRBJ2-7; D gene uncertain. CDR3 length: 12 residues. Trimming cost V 8 bases and J 9 bases, with 17 bases left between them. Germline CDR1 is SGHTA and CDR2 is FQGNSA. CDR3 sequence: CASLSSWGGQYF. DNA for the CDR3: TGTGCCAGCCTCTCTAGTTGGGGTGGGCAGTACTTC.

V and J are TRBV7-9 and TRBJ2-7; no firm D call. Germline assignment: CDR1 SEHNR and CDR2 FQNEAQ (reference sequence). CDR3 length equals 14 residues. V lost 2 bases and J 0 bases, leaving 8 bases between the germline ends. CDR3 DNA sequence: TGTGCCAGCAGCTTAATCCCGAGCTCCTACGAGCAGTACTTC. Translating gives CASSLIPSSYEQYF.

In the case of this clonotype: A read error may produce the germline difference seen at one junction end. The rearrangement links TRBV12-3 or TRBV12-4 to TRBJ2-7; TRBD2 matches at 11 bases. The length of the CDR3 is 15 residues. In DNA form, the CDR3 reads TGTGCCATCAGTTCGGATAGCGGGAGGGGCCTCGAGCAGTACTTC. It yields the protein CAISSDSGRGLEQYF.

In its sample, this clonotype was seen once. One end of the junction is discordant with germline, which a read error may explain. Here the CDR3 DNA reads TGTGCCTGCAGTTTAAGGCGTACGGGGGGGCCCGGCACAGATACGCAGTATTTT. Translated: CACSLRRTGGPGTDTQYF. This chain links TRBV3-1 with TRBJ2-3, with 8 bases identical to TRBD2. The germline V gene has CDR1 LGHDT and CDR2 YNNKEL (reference sequence). The CDR3 has 18 amino acids.

This clonotype was detected a few times. The chain couples TRBV5-1 to TRBJ2-1; D is tentatively TRBD1 or TRBD2 (5 bases each). The germline V and J ends were trimmed by 0 bases and 3 bases, with 10 bases remaining between them. Germline V gene lookup returns CDR1 SGHRS and CDR2 YFSETQ. This CDR3 region has 15 residues. The CDR3 DNA is TGCGCCAGCAGCTTGGCGTGGGGGAACTACAATGAGCAGTTCTTC. Translation gives CASSLAWGNYNEQFF. Together with reference TRBV5-1 and TRBJ2-1, the CDR3 gives the full variable domain: KAGVTQTPRYLIKTRGQQVTLSCSPISGHRSVSWYQQTPGQGLQFLFEYFSETQRNKGNFPGRFSGRQFSNSRSEMNVSTLELGDSALYLCASSLAWGNYNEQFFGPGTRLTVL.

The chain combines TRBV29-1 with TRBJ2-7, with 16 bases that match TRBD2. CDR1 SQVTM and CDR2 ANQGSEA come from the germline V gene. This CDR3 contains 16 residues. Trimming removed 3 bases from V and 4 bases from J; junction bases left unmatched: 6. CDR3 coding DNA: TGCAGCGTTGAGACGGGACTAGCGGGAGGGCCGTACGAGCAGTACTTC. As protein: CSVETGLAGGPYEQYF.

This chain links TRBV5-1 with TRBJ2-1; D may match TRBD1 or TRBD2 (5 bases each). V gave up 0 bases and J gave up 7 bases, with 14 bases separating them. The germline V gene encodes CDR1 SGHRS and CDR2 YFSETQ. The CDR3 contains 15 residues. CDR3: CASSLAGTARNEQFF. The CDR3 DNA reads TGCGCCAGCAGCTTGGCAGGGACGGCGAGGAATGAGCAGTTCTTC.

The table lists this clonotype with a few counts. The V and J genes are TRBV5-1 and TRBJ2-1; D is tentatively TRBD1 or TRBD2 (5 bases each). The CDR3 is made up of 13 amino acids. CDR1 and CDR2 from the germline V gene are SGHRS and YFSETQ. V lost 4 bases and J 4 bases, leaving 9 bases between the germline ends. The CDR3, as DNA: TGCGCCAGCAGCACCGGGACGTACAATGAGCAGTTCTTC. It is translated as CASSTGTYNEQFF. The whole variable domain, filled in from reference TRBV5-1 and TRBJ2-1, reads KAGVTQTPRYLIKTRGQQVTLSCSPISGHRSVSWYQQTPGQGLQFLFEYFSETQRNKGNFPGRFSGRQFSNSRSEMNVSTLELGDSALYLCASSTGTYNEQFFGPGTRLTVL.

This clonotype occurred many times. V usage is TRBV29-1 and J usage is TRBJ1-1; possible D gene TRBD1, 5 bases. Germline CDR1 is SQVTM and CDR2 is ANQGSEA. This CDR3 has 12 residues. V lost 7 bases and J lost 0, with 9 bases in between. The CDR3 nucleotides are TGCAGCGCAATGACAGTGAACACTGAAGCTTTCTTT. Translation gives CSAMTVNTEAFF.

Ten or more counts support this clonotype. This sequence joins TRBV5-1 and TRBJ1-1, with D perhaps matching TRBD1 (6 bases). CDR3 length equals 14 residues. Trimming shortened V by 0 bases and J by 5 bases, and 11 bases separated the two germline ends. Germline CDR1 and CDR2: SGHRS and YFSETQ. The CDR3 is CASSLAPGATEAFF. The CDR3 nucleotides are TGCGCCAGCAGCTTGGCCCCGGGGGCAACTGAAGCTTTCTTT.